A single sample is the source of the 30 T cell receptor beta chains below, sequenced in a study of beta chain features in type 1 diabetes (dated by TCRdb to the late 2010s). Study-wide conclusions, independent of this receptor: Type 1 diabetes patients showed a moderate but significant shortening of TCRB CDR3 length in all four CD4+ subsets.

These receptors have no identified antigens. Libraries were constructed by the immunoSEQ multiplex PCR assay. The entire amount of isolated RNA was reverse transcribed using the High Capacity cDNA Reverse Transcription Kit, so the sequenced TCRB transcripts were expressed ones. TCRdb took this table from immuneACCESS and kept in-frame rearrangements with V and J called. Such tables lack part of the clones; where checked against another copy, unresolved V genes explain under half of the gap, and the rest is unexplained. The sample includes under 400,000 clones, with around 12% observed a single time. The ten largest clonotypes hold 0.0095% to 0.012% of the sample. The specimen sequenced was naive CD4+ T cells from blood. According to the study, the label for this sample's cell subset or site signals: true naive CD4+ T cells. The receptors originated from a woman aged 18-30 years with type 1 diabetes.

This clone turned up a few times. The CDR3 DNA is TGTGCCAGCAGTGCACTCCAAACCGGGGAGCTGTTTTTT. Translated, it gives CASSALQTGELFF. The chain recombines TRBV25-1 with TRBJ2-2; D is uncertain. Trimming cost V 4 bases and J 5 bases, with 8 bases left between them. The CDR3 spans 13 residues. Germline V gene lookup returns CDR1 MGHDK and CDR2 SYGVNS.

This clone has only a few counts. The chain employs TRBV7-9 and TRBJ2-7, with 9 bases lining up with TRBD1. Germline trimming cut 6 bases from V and 6 bases from J; bases unmatched to any gene: 12. From germline, CDR1 is SEHNR and CDR2 FQNEAQ (reference sequence). The CDR3 is made up of 15 amino acids. CDR3 bases: TGTGCCAGCAGTCCCGGGACAGGGACGTCCGGCGAGCAGTACTTC. This codes for CASSPGTGTSGEQYF.

The chain uses TRBV14 and TRBJ1-2; 8 nucleotides match TRBD1. Per the germline V gene, CDR1 is SGHDN and CDR2 is FVKESK. This CDR3 spans 14 amino acids. Trimming took 5 bases from V and 8 from J; bases not matched to a gene: 10. This CDR3 reads CASSDEGQVGGYTF. Here the CDR3 DNA reads TGTGCCAGCAGCGACGAGGGACAGGTGGGAGGCTACACCTTC.

This CDR3 is CASSQEAQSETQYF. The DNA for the CDR3 is TGCGCCAGCAGCCAAGAAGCCCAATCGGAGACCCAGTACTTC. The chain uses TRBV4-1 and TRBJ2-5; D unresolved. V was cut by 0 bases and J by 5 bases, with 10 bases left in between. CDR3 length: 14 amino acids. Germline V gene sequence: CDR1 MGHRA, CDR2 YSYEKL.

The chain carries TRBV7-8 and TRBJ2-7; 7 bases match TRBD1. The germline gives CDR1 SGHVS, CDR2 FQNEAQ. Trimming cost V 2 bases and J 1 base; bases outside gene matches: 17. The CDR3 totals 19 residues. DNA for the CDR3: TGTGCCAGCAGCTTATCAGCAGGACATCCGGGACAGATGTCCTACGAGCAGTACTTC. Translating it yields CASSLSAGHPGQMSYEQYF.

The CDR3 DNA follows: TGTGCCAGCAGCACTGGGACAGGGAACTACAATGAGCAGTTCTTC. It yields the protein CASSTGTGNYNEQFF. This rearrangement joins TRBV9 to TRBJ2-1, with 9 bases fitting TRBD1. Looked up from germline, CDR1 is SGDLS and CDR2 is YYNGEE. The length of the CDR3 is 15 residues. V was pared by 4 bases and J by 3 bases, with 5 bases of the junction left unmatched.

In its sample, this clone was seen a few times. Here the CDR3 reads CASSQGSLDGNQPQHF. In DNA form, the CDR3 reads TGCGCCAGCAGCCAAGGGAGTTTGGATGGCAATCAGCCCCAGCATTTT. The genes are TRBV4-1 and TRBJ1-5; D is undetermined. The CDR3 covers 16 residues. From germline, CDR1 is MGHRA and CDR2 YSYEKL. V lost 1 base, J lost 2 bases, and 12 bases lay in between.

Concerning this clone: Other DNA sequences of this sample code for an identical CDR3. The rearrangement joins TRBV5-6 to TRBJ1-5; 7 positions match TRBD1. Trimming removed 3 bases from V and 4 bases from J; junction bases left unmatched: 1. Germline-derived CDR1 and CDR2 are SGHDT and YYEEEE. The CDR3 totals 13 residues. The CDR3 sequence: CASSSGQNQPQHF. The CDR3 region has the DNA TGTGCCAGCAGCTCGGGACAGAATCAGCCCCAGCATTTT.

This clone was found a few times. V and J are TRBV6-5 and TRBJ2-3; D is uncertain. The V end lost 7 bases, the J end lost 3 bases, and 14 bases lay between the germline ends. In germline, CDR1 is MNHEY, CDR2 SVGAGI. The CDR3 extends over 14 amino acids. The CDR3 nucleotides are TGTGCCAGCAAATTCTCGGCGGCGACAGATACGCAGTATTTT. Translated, it gives CASKFSAATDTQYF.

CDR3 residues: CASRREFSNYGYTF. In DNA form, the CDR3 reads TGTGCCAGCAGAAGAGAATTCTCTAACTATGGCTACACCTTC. J is TRBJ1-2 and V is TRBV9, with D unclear. Germline CDR1 and CDR2: SGDLS and YYNGEE. The V end was cut by 5 bases, the J end by 0 bases, with 11 bases between. This CDR3 is 14 amino acids long. The full variable domain, its missing parts supplied by reference TRBV9 and TRBJ1-2, is DSGVTQTPKHLITATGQRVTLRCSPRSGDLSVYWYQQSLDQGLQFLIQYYNGEERAKGNILERFSAQQFPDLHSELNLSSLELGDSALYFCASRREFSNYGYTFGSGTRLTVV.

In its sample, this clone was seen a few times. V usage is TRBV30 and J usage is TRBJ1-2, with TRBD1 matching over 7 bases. J was trimmed by 0 bases and V by 6 bases; bases with no gene match: 4. Looked up from germline, CDR1 is GTSNPN and CDR2 is SVGIG (reference sequence). This CDR3 is built from 13 residues. CDR3 loop: CACPGQSNYGYTF. DNA of the CDR3: TGTGCCTGCCCGGGACAGTCTAACTATGGCTACACCTTC.

The chain uses TRBV5-1 and TRBJ2-2; TRBD2 matches 11 bases. CDR3 length: 16 residues. V shed 4 bases and J 4 bases; nucleotides not matched to a gene: 6. Germline loops: CDR1 SGHRS, CDR2 YFSETQ. This CDR3 reads CASSPLAGGGTGELFF. CDR3 coding DNA: TGCGCCAGCAGCCCGCTAGCGGGAGGAGGCACCGGGGAGCTGTTTTTT.

On this clone: Other DNA sequences in the same sample also yield this CDR3. This chain uses TRBV18 with TRBJ2-5, with TRBD1 identical over 9 bases. Germline CDR1 is KGHSH and CDR2 is LQKENI. V trimming: 3 bases; J trimming: 4 bases; junction bases outside the gene matches: 6. The CDR3 is 15 amino acids. The DNA of the CDR3 is TGTGCCAGCTCACCCCCGGGACAGGGAGGAGAGACCCAGTACTTC. The encoded protein is CASSPPGQGGETQYF.

V usage is TRBV5-1 and J usage is TRBJ2-2, with D possibly TRBD1 on 5 matching bases. Germline V lookup: CDR1 SGHRS, CDR2 YFSETQ. V was trimmed by 4 bases and J by 3 bases, leaving 13 bases between them. There are 15 residues in the CDR3. CDR3 sequence (DNA): TGCGCCAGCAGCGTGCAGACAGTTGACACCGGGGAGCTGTTTTTT. It translates to CASSVQTVDTGELFF. The full variable domain, rest sourced from reference TRBV5-1 and TRBJ2-2, is KAGVTQTPRYLIKTRGQQVTLSCSPISGHRSVSWYQQTPGQGLQFLFEYFSETQRNKGNFPGRFSGRQFSNSRSEMNVSTLELGDSALYLCASSVQTVDTGELFFGEGSRLTVL.

The chain links TRBV10-1 to TRBJ2-3; the D gene is possibly TRBD2 (5 bases). The V end lost 6 bases, the J end lost 3 bases, and 13 bases lay between the germline ends. This CDR3 comprises 14 residues. Germline V gene sequence: CDR1 WNHNN, CDR2 SYGVQD (reference sequence). The CDR3 here is CASSRGLKTDTQYF. As DNA, the CDR3 is TGCGCCAGCAGCCGTGGACTGAAAACAGATACGCAGTATTTT.

This clone has more than one count but fewer than ten. The gene calls are TRBV4-3 and TRBJ2-1, with TRBD2 matching 8 bases. The junction had 5 bases not matched to a gene; V was cut back by 0 bases and J by 7 bases. The CDR3 has 15 residues. CDR1 and CDR2 from the germline V gene are LGHNA and YSLEER. The CDR3 coding sequence is TGCGCCAGCAGCCAAGATCGCGCGGGAGGTAATGAGCAGTTCTTC. Translating it yields CASSQDRAGGNEQFF.

This clone has just a few counts. V usage is TRBV7-3 and J usage is TRBJ2-5; TRBD1 matches at 9 bases. CDR1 and CDR2 from the germline V gene are SGHTA and FQGTGA. After removal of 5 bases from V and 5 bases from J, the junction contained 9 bases not matched to a gene. The CDR3 has 15 amino acids. The CDR3 bases are TGTGCCAGCAGCAAAAACAGGGGGCGCGGGGAGACCCAGTACTTC. Translation: CASSKNRGRGETQYF.

A few counts support this clone. This chain joins TRBV5-1 and TRBJ1-2; TRBD1 agrees at 7 bases. V shed 4 bases, J shed 2 bases, and the junction held 5 bases outside the gene matches. Germline values: CDR1 SGHRS, CDR2 YFSETQ. CDR3 length: 14 residues. The CDR3 coding sequence is TGCGCCAGCAGCCCCTGGGACAGCAACTATGGCTACACCTTC. This sequence encodes CASSPWDSNYGYTF.

The J gene is TRBJ2-7, the V gene TRBV6-5; 7 bases agree with TRBD1. The CDR3 is 14 residues long. CDR1 MNHEY and CDR2 SVGAGI come from the germline V gene. V trimming: 5 bases; J trimming: 6 bases; junction bases outside the gene matches: 10. Written as DNA, the CDR3 is TGTGCCAGCAGTCCCGGGACAGAACAGCTCGAGCAGTACTTC. Its translation is CASSPGTEQLEQYF.

The gene calls are TRBV19 and TRBJ1-5, with D perhaps matching TRBD1 (6 bases). Trimming shortened V by 8 bases and J by 3 bases, and 14 bases separated the two germline ends. CDR1 and CDR2 (germline): LNHDA, SQIVND (reference sequence). The CDR3 has 14 amino acids. The DNA for the CDR3 is TGTGCCAGTTCCCCAGGGGATATCAATCAGCCCCAGCATTTT. It is translated as CASSPGDINQPQHF.

Concerning this clone: Other DNA sequences within the sample encode an identical CDR3. This rearrangement joins TRBV29-1 to TRBJ1-1; 8 bases match TRBD1. V lost 6 bases and J lost 1; bases outside the gene matches: 4. Germline CDR1 SQVTM, CDR2 ANQGSEA. This CDR3 region has 13 residues. CDR3: CSVRGQENTEAFF. CDR3 sequence (DNA): TGCAGCGTGAGGGGACAGGAGAACACTGAAGCTTTCTTT. The full variable domain, with the rest looked up from reference TRBV29-1 and TRBJ1-1, is SAVISQKPSRDICQRGTSLTIQCQVDSQVTMMFWYRQQPGQSLTLIATANQGSEATYESGFVIDKFPISRPNLTFSTLTVSNMSPEDSSIYLCSVRGQENTEAFFGQGTRLTVV.

This clone was detected only a few times. The rearrangement joins TRBV5-4 to TRBJ2-1; 7 bases are shared with TRBD2. Trimming cost V 4 bases and J 7 bases; bases outside gene matches: 8. The length of the CDR3 is 14 residues. Germline assignment: CDR1 SGHNT and CDR2 YYREEE (reference sequence). For the CDR3, the DNA is TGTGCCAGCAGCACAAGCGGGATCGAGAATGAGCAGTTCTTC. It translates to CASSTSGIENEQFF.

This clone was picked up a small number of times. Other DNA sequences of this sample code for an identical CDR3. This chain links TRBV7-9 with TRBJ2-7, with TRBD1 matching over 9 bases. Trimming took 1 base from V and 2 from J; bases not matched to a gene: 0. The CDR3 is 14 residues long. Germline assignment: CDR1 SEHNR and CDR2 FQNEAQ (reference sequence). The CDR3 DNA follows: TGTGCCAGCAGCTTAGGACAGGGGGCCTACGAGCAGTACTTC. This sequence encodes CASSLGQGAYEQYF.

This clone has just a few counts. Additional DNA sequences in this sample encode the identical CDR3. V usage is TRBV18 and J usage is TRBJ2-7; maybe TRBD1 (6 bases). Germline V CDR1 and CDR2: KGHSH, LQKENI. This CDR3 contains 15 residues. V lost 3 bases, J lost 0 bases, and 12 bases lay in between. The CDR3 DNA reads TGTGCCAGCTCACCCGGCCAGGGGAGCTCCTACGAGCAGTACTTC. It codes for CASSPGQGSSYEQYF.

This chain connects TRBV4-3 to TRBJ2-7; maybe TRBD2 (7 bases). V dropped 0 bases and J dropped 6 bases, with 9 bases sitting between them. Germline CDR1 LGHNA, CDR2 YSLEER. This CDR3 region has 13 residues. The CDR3 sequence: CASSQEGGAEQYF. DNA for the CDR3: TGCGCCAGCAGCCAAGAGGGGGGGGCCGAGCAGTACTTC.

This chain links TRBV25-1 with TRBJ2-5; D gene uncertain. V lost 1 base, J lost 11 bases, and 11 bases lay in between. The CDR3 has 12 amino acids. Germline V gene lookup returns CDR1 MGHDK and CDR2 SYGVNS. CDR3 amino acids: CASSESVKEQYF. DNA for the CDR3: TGTGCCAGCAGTGAATCCGTTAAAGAGCAGTACTTC.

This rearrangement joins TRBV5-1 to TRBJ2-1, with 16 bases matching TRBD2. V shed 4 bases and J 6 bases; nucleotides not matched to a gene: 7. Germline V gene data show CDR1 as SGHRS and CDR2 as YFSETQ. The CDR3 loop spans 17 amino acids. In DNA, the CDR3 is TGCGCCAGCAGCCCGGGACTAGCGGGGGGGCCGGGCAATGAGCAGTTCTTC. The encoded protein is CASSPGLAGGPGNEQFF.

This clone was observed a few times. The chain is built from TRBV9 and TRBJ2-7, with D tentatively TRBD2 (5 bases). The CDR3 length is 14 residues. CDR1 is SGDLS, CDR2 YYNGEE, per germline. Trimming took 0 bases from V and 0 from J, leaving 7 bases between them. CDR3 in DNA: TGTGCCAGCAGCGTAGACGGGAACTCCTACGAGCAGTACTTC. The encoded protein is CASSVDGNSYEQYF.

The chain is built from TRBV6-5 and TRBJ2-1; TRBD1 agrees at 8 bases. Germline V lookup: CDR1 MNHEY, CDR2 SVGAGI. The CDR3 sequence is 15 residues long. The trim removed 6 bases at V and 2 bases at J, leaving 6 bases unmatched. In DNA, the CDR3 is TGTGCCAGCAGCTCCGGGACAGGCGCCTACAATGAGCAGTTCTTC. Its translation: CASSSGTGAYNEQFF.

This clone came up a few times. The rearrangement links TRBV2 to TRBJ2-7, with 9 positions matching TRBD1. Germline values: CDR1 SNHLY, CDR2 FYNNEI. CDR3 size: 13 residues. The V gene end was trimmed by 5 bases and the J gene end by 6 bases; junction bases not matched to a gene: 5. CDR3 DNA: TGTGCCAGCAGTACCCGGACAGGGGCCGAGCAGTACTTC. Protein: CASSTRTGAEQYF.